This paragraph covers one T cell receptor (beta chain) sequence. Its specificity is not known. The data stem from a study of T cell responses to AZD1222 COVID-19 vaccine. Study conclusions and caveats: An increase in Spike-specific TCR breadth and depth was observed after two AZD1222 doses. The peak T cell response came first, and repertoires were sampled only after it. Of spike-specific TCRs, nearly half reportedly target regions left unmutated in variants.

TCRdb's table, derived via immunoSEQ multiplex PCR, lists solely in-frame clones and lacks some. Here the sample spans 100,000 to 130,000 clones, around 90% being singletons. V lost 0 bases, J lost 8 bases, and 10 bases stayed unmatched. This CDR3 is 16 amino acids long. Germline values: CDR1 LGHDT, CDR2 YNNKEL (reference sequence). The sequences come from peripheral blood, collected on day 0 of AZD1222 vaccination. The origin of this receptor is an adult in good health. The rearrangement uses TRBV3-1 (or the pseudogene TRBV3-2) and TRBJ1-2; 9 bases agree with TRBD1. The CDR3 is CASSQDRMDRGRGYTF. For the CDR3, the DNA is TGTGCCAGCAGCCAAGATCGGATGGACAGGGGTCGGGGCTACACCTTC.